The source of this TCR beta chain is a study of cytomegalovirus exposure and HLA in healthy donors. The PCR employed 60 Vbeta primers together with 13 Jbeta primers. The table came from immunoSEQ multiplex PCR; TCRdb's copy has only in-frame clones and leaves some out. Of about 140,000 clones listed, around 80% are singletons. The sample comprised PBMCs. The sequence was collected from a female donor in good health and CMV-seronegative.

Here the CDR3 DNA reads TGTGCCAGCAGCCAGCGGAGGTGGTCCCACAATGAGCAGTTCTTC. Translated: CASSQRRWSHNEQFF. The chain employs TRBV4-2 and TRBJ2-1; possible D gene TRBD2, 5 bases. Germline CDR1 LGHNA, CDR2 YNFKEQ. The CDR3 has 15 amino acids. Between the trimmed V and J ends, which lost 3 bases and 5 bases, there was a span of 14 bases.